The 9 T cell receptor beta chains presented below share a single source sample, sequenced in a study of cytomegalovirus exposure and HLA in healthy donors. Vbeta (60) and Jbeta (13) primers were used in the PCR. Using immunoSEQ multiplex PCR, the repertoire was profiled, and TCRdb retains in-frame clones only, with some absent. This table holds over 150,000 clones, 80% found once. Material for sequencing was PBMCs. These receptors were obtained from a woman between 40 and 50 years old in good health and CMV-seropositive.

The chain combines TRBV11-2 with TRBJ2-7, with D possibly TRBD2 on 5 matching bases. The germline gives CDR1 SGHAT, CDR2 FQNNGV. The ends were cut back, 6 bases at V and 3 bases at J, with 18 bases in the middle. The CDR3 extends over 15 amino acids. Here the CDR3 reads CASRIRGRGFYEQYF. DNA of the CDR3: TGTGCCAGCAGGATCCGTGGGAGAGGCTTCTACGAGCAGTACTTC. The whole variable domain, filled in from reference TRBV11-2 and TRBJ2-7, reads EAGVAQSPRYKIIEKRQSVAFWCNPISGHATLYWYQQILGQGPKLLIQFQNNGVVDDSQLPKDRFSAERLKGVDSTLKIQPAKLEDSAVYLCASRIRGRGFYEQYFGPGTRLTVT.

The V call is TRBV18, the J call TRBJ2-2; TRBD2 matches at 11 bases. The junction had 9 bases not matched to a gene; V was cut back by 6 bases and J by 0 bases. CDR3 length: 18 amino acids. Germline CDR1 reads KGHSH; CDR2 reads LQKENI. CDR3 in amino acids: CASSHTSGRGANTGELFF. In DNA form, the CDR3 reads TGTGCCAGCTCGCACACTAGCGGGAGAGGGGCGAACACCGGGGAGCTGTTTTTT.

This chain uses TRBV18 with TRBJ1-1, with a weak D call TRBD1 (5 bases). CDR3 length: 16 residues. CDR1 and CDR2 from the germline V gene are KGHSH and LQKENI. Trimming left V 0 bases short and J 1 base short, with 12 bases between. CDR3 in DNA: TGTGCCAGCTCACCACCGAAAAAGGGGTCGAACACTGAAGCTTTCTTT. Protein sequence: CASSPPKKGSNTEAFF.

In its sample, this clone was seen a few times. The V gene is TRBV7-9, the J gene TRBJ1-2, with TRBD1 matching 8 bases. From germline, CDR1 is SEHNR and CDR2 FQNEAQ (reference sequence). V lost 2 bases and J lost 6; bases outside the gene matches: 5. This CDR3 region has 14 residues. CDR3: CASSLQGAGHGYTF. The CDR3, as DNA: TGTGCCAGCAGCTTACAGGGGGCCGGGCATGGCTACACCTTC.

The rearrangement joins TRBV5-1 to TRBJ2-1; tentative D call: TRBD2 (5 bases). Germline assignment: CDR1 SGHRS and CDR2 YFSETQ. V was trimmed by 4 bases and J by 5 bases, leaving 10 bases between them. This CDR3 has 13 residues. In DNA form, the CDR3 reads TGCGCCAGCAGCGCGGGTCCTCACAATGAGCAGTTCTTC. It specifies CASSAGPHNEQFF. The whole variable domain, remainder taken from reference TRBV5-1 and TRBJ2-1, is KAGVTQTPRYLIKTRGQQVTLSCSPISGHRSVSWYQQTPGQGLQFLFEYFSETQRNKGNFPGRFSGRQFSNSRSEMNVSTLELGDSALYLCASSAGPHNEQFFGPGTRLTVL.

This rearrangement joins TRBV10-3 to TRBJ1-3; D may be TRBD1 (5 bases). In germline, CDR1 is ENHRY, CDR2 SYGVKD. CDR3 length: 14 amino acids. V was pared by 7 bases and J by 0 bases, with 10 bases between. CDR3 in amino acids: CAIMDTISGNTIYF. The CDR3, as DNA: TGTGCCATCATGGACACCATCTCTGGAAACACCATATATTTT.

Only a few counts were recorded for this clone. V gene TRBV28 combines with J gene TRBJ2-1, with TRBD2 matching 16 bases. J gave up 6 bases and V 5 bases, and 16 bases lay outside the gene matches. The CDR3 covers 20 residues. Per germline, CDR1 MDHEN and CDR2 SYDVKM. CDR3 DNA sequence: TGTGCCAGCAGTACGCAATCCGGGACTAGCGGGAGGGCCAGGTTCAATGAGCAGTTCTTC. Translated: CASSTQSGTSGRARFNEQFF.

The chain couples TRBV5-4 to TRBJ2-7; 12 nucleotides match TRBD2. The V segment lost 0 bases and the J segment 1 base; nucleotides outside the gene matches: 2. CDR1 and CDR2 (germline): SGHNT, YYREEE (reference sequence). This CDR3 comprises 16 residues. The CDR3 loop is CASSLGLAGGSYEQYF. DNA for the CDR3: TGTGCCAGCAGCTTGGGGCTAGCGGGAGGGTCCTACGAGCAGTACTTC.

V is TRBV28 and J is TRBJ1-2; D possibly corresponds to TRBD1 (6 bases). The germline gives CDR1 MDHEN, CDR2 SYDVKM. Trimming left V 11 bases short and J 2 bases short, with 12 bases between. There are 12 residues in the CDR3. The DNA for the CDR3 is TGTGCCTCCCGGGGGGCAAACTATGGCTACACCTTC. Translated: CASRGANYGYTF.